The T cell receptor (beta chain) described here comes from a study of T cell clones after liver transplantation. Study outcomes and limitations: In a couple of subjects, few donor cells limited the measurable donor-reactive repertoire. In most of the 8 subjects, circulating graft-donor-reactive CD4 TCRbeta sequences fell significantly after transplant.

Notes on this clone: Its antigen is currently unknown.

Method: immunoSEQ multiplex PCR; TCRdb's copy keeps in-frame clones and lacks some. The repertoire consists of tens of thousands of clones, with roughly 82% occurring once and the leading ten covering roughly 0.44%. From germline, CDR1 is SGHTA and CDR2 FQGNSA. Trimming took 3 bases from V and 0 from J; bases not matched to a gene: 2. This CDR3 spans 14 amino acids. The sequence was collected from a human patient who received a liver transplant. Some T cells may arise from the graft donor. The input for sequencing was CD4+ T cells from blood, taken 45 to 46 months after liver transplant. The chain is built from TRBV7-2 and TRBJ2-7; TRBD1 matches at 7 bases. The CDR3 DNA sequence: TGTGCCAGCAGCTTGGACAGGAACTCCTACGAGCAGTACTTC. Protein sequence: CASSLDRNSYEQYF.